The 17 T cell receptor beta chains listed next were all sequenced from one sample in a study of T cell responses to AZD1222 COVID-19 vaccine. The assay was immunoSEQ multiplex PCR, and TCRdb's table has in-frame clones only and misses some. Of about 68,000 clones in the sample, about nine tenths were seen once. The sequenced sample was peripheral blood, obtained on day 0 of AZD1222 vaccination. The source of these receptors is an adult in good health.

The rearrangement uses TRBV13 and TRBJ2-5; D is perhaps TRBD2 (6 bases). V lost 5 bases to trimming and J lost 3 bases, with 13 bases between them. Germline V CDR1 and CDR2: PRHDT, FYEKMQ (reference sequence). The CDR3 consists of 14 residues. Written as DNA, the CDR3 is TGTGCCAGCAGCCCCGGAGGGCCAGAAGAGACCCAGTACTTC. Translation: CASSPGGPEETQYF.

The rearrangement joins TRBV19 to TRBJ1-1, with D possibly TRBD1 on 5 matching bases. This CDR3 is 17 amino acids long. V gave up 4 bases and J gave up 0 bases, with 18 bases separating them. CDR1 and CDR2 from the germline V gene are LNHDA and SQIVND (reference sequence). The CDR3 DNA reads as TGTGCCAGTAGTAGACTTAAGGGGCGCGGAATGAACACTGAAGCTTTCTTT. As protein: CASSRLKGRGMNTEAFF.

The chain recombines TRBV2 with TRBJ2-7, with D perhaps TRBD1 (5 bases). Looked up from germline, CDR1 is SNHLY and CDR2 is FYNNEI. The CDR3 totals 14 residues. Trimming took off 6 bases at V and 3 bases at J, with 15 bases between the two ends. CDR3 amino acids: CASRDIDISYEQYF. CDR3 sequence (DNA): TGTGCCAGCAGGGACATAGATATAAGCTACGAGCAGTACTTC.

The chain employs TRBV4-2 and TRBJ2-2, with D unclear. In germline, CDR1 is LGHNA, CDR2 YNFKEQ. The CDR3 is made up of 13 amino acids. V was shortened by 0 bases and J by 7 bases, with 6 bases between the two germline ends. DNA of the CDR3: TGTGCCAGCAGCCAAGATCTCGGCGGGGAGCTGTTTTTT. Protein product: CASSQDLGGELFF.

This rearrangement joins TRBV29-1 to TRBJ1-2, with D maybe TRBD1 (5 bases). The CDR3 consists of 14 residues. With 0 bases removed from V and 4 bases from J, the gap between germline ends came to 12 bases. Germline assignment: CDR1 SQVTM and CDR2 ANQGSEA. CDR3 bases: TGCAGCGTTGAAGAAACAGGCTTATTCTATGGCTACACCTTC. Protein: CSVEETGLFYGYTF.

V gene TRBV30 combines with J gene TRBJ1-6; TRBD1 might be the D (6 bases). The CDR3 covers 13 residues. V was cut by 4 bases and J by 10 bases, with 14 bases left in between. Germline-derived CDR1 and CDR2 are GTSNPN and SVGIG (reference sequence). CDR3 in DNA: TGTGCCTGGACCCAAGGGGGAGAATCACCCCTCCACTTT. Amino acid sequence: CAWTQGGESPLHF.

The chain is built from TRBV7-9 and TRBJ1-3; D is unclear. The germline gives CDR1 SEHNR, CDR2 FQNEAQ (reference sequence). V gave up 3 bases and J gave up 3 bases, with 3 bases separating them. The CDR3 is made up of 12 amino acids. This chain's CDR3 is CASSLGGNTIYF. Here the CDR3 DNA reads TGTGCCAGCAGCTTGGGTGGAAACACCATATATTTT.

J is TRBJ2-7 and V is TRBV28, with D possibly called TRBD1 or TRBD2 (5 bases each). Germline CDR1 reads MDHEN; CDR2 reads SYDVKM. The CDR3 has 12 residues. V lost 7 bases, J lost 5 bases, and 12 bases lay in between. CDR3 region: CASMGVYDEQYF. CDR3 coding DNA: TGTGCCAGCATGGGGGTTTACGACGAGCAGTACTTC.

The chain joins TRBV7-2 to TRBJ1-1; possible D gene TRBD1, 6 bases. The CDR3 covers 15 residues. Trimming left V 3 bases short and J 3 bases short, with 14 bases between. From germline, CDR1 is SGHTA and CDR2 FQGNSA. The CDR3 DNA sequence: TGTGCCAGCAGCTTTGGGGGGGGCCGGTACACTGAAGCTTTCTTT. Its translation is CASSFGGGRYTEAFF.

This sequence joins TRBV12-3 or TRBV12-4 and TRBJ1-1; TRBD1 might be the D (6 bases). The CDR3 runs to 13 residues. The V end was cut by 1 base, the J end by 7 bases, with 10 bases between. The CDR3 loop reads CASSLGRQDEAFF. The CDR3 bases are TGTGCCAGCAGTTTAGGTCGACAGGATGAAGCTTTCTTT.

The chain employs TRBV4-1 and TRBJ2-7; 7 bases line up with TRBD1. The CDR3 extends over 14 amino acids. Germline values: CDR1 MGHRA, CDR2 YSYEKL. The V segment lost 2 bases and the J segment 3 bases; nucleotides outside the gene matches: 4. The CDR3 coding sequence is TGCGCCAGCAGCCAACAGGGGGAGCTCTACGAGCAGTACTTC. Its translation: CASSQQGELYEQYF.

This chain joins TRBV6-6 and TRBJ1-6; TRBD1 agrees at 8 bases. The CDR3 is made up of 17 amino acids. Germline V CDR1 and CDR2: MNHNY, SVGAGI (reference sequence). V was clipped by 5 bases and J by 2 bases; unmatched bases: 8. The CDR3 reads CASSRDRGNPYNSPLHF. For the CDR3, the DNA is TGTGCCAGCAGTCGCGACAGGGGAAACCCCTATAATTCACCCCTCCACTTT.

CDR3 in amino acids: CASSSTSGGVEATQYF. In nucleotides, the CDR3 is TGTGCCAGCAGCTCCACTAGCGGGGGGGTGGAAGCTACGCAGTATTTT. The chain joins TRBV7-2 to TRBJ2-3, with 13 bases aligning to TRBD2. This CDR3 is 16 amino acids long. The ends lost 4 bases at V and 8 bases at J; junction bases unmatched: 9. Per germline, CDR1 SGHTA and CDR2 FQGNSA.

V and J are TRBV6-5 and TRBJ1-2; 7 bases align to TRBD1. V shed 5 bases, J shed 6 bases, and the junction held 9 bases outside the gene matches. CDR3 length: 14 amino acids. Germline CDR1 is MNHEY and CDR2 is SVGAGI. The CDR3 bases are TGTGCCAGCAGTCTAGGACAGGCTAGAGATGGCTACACCTTC. This codes for CASSLGQARDGYTF.

This clone was seen more than once but under ten times. This chain connects TRBV28 to TRBJ1-5; D gene ambiguous. Germline V CDR1 and CDR2: MDHEN, SYDVKM. V lost 5 bases, J lost 0 bases, and 23 bases lay in between. The CDR3 loop spans 19 amino acids. CDR3 nucleotides: TGTGCCAGCAGTATAAATACCCCTCGTAGCTCCTATAGCAATCAGCCCCAGCATTTT. Translation: CASSINTPRSSYSNQPQHF.

The genes are TRBV19 and TRBJ2-7; 13 bases line up with TRBD2. The germline V gene encodes CDR1 LNHDA and CDR2 SQIVND (reference sequence). J gave up 4 bases and V 6 bases, and 9 bases lay outside the gene matches. The CDR3 is made up of 16 amino acids. The CDR3 DNA follows: TGTGCCAGTAGGCCTCGGACTAGCGGGAGTCGGTACGAGCAGTACTTC. Amino acid sequence: CASRPRTSGSRYEQYF.

The chain is built from TRBV28 and TRBJ1-5, with 8 bases matching TRBD1. V was clipped by 5 bases and J by 7 bases; unmatched bases: 7. This CDR3 is built from 14 residues. Germline-derived CDR1 and CDR2 are MDHEN and SYDVKM. CDR3 nucleotides: TGTGCCAGCAGTGTGACAGGGGTAGGGCAGCCCCAGCATTTT. Encoded protein: CASSVTGVGQPQHF.